The next 23 T cell receptor beta chains were all read from a single sample in a study of T cells in Graves' hyperthyroidism and ophthalmopathy. From RNA transcripts, TCR beta CDR3 regions were amplified. The study used the HTBI primer set for a first-round RT-PCR of the TCR CDR3. TCRdb re-analysed the multiplex PCR reads in MiXCR, keeping a single row per CDR3 protein. The table lists 300,000 to 450,000 distinct CDR3 sequences, roughly 20% of them singletons. The sequenced material came from blood. All receptors come from a woman in her 40s with Graves' ophthalmopathy.

This chain connects TRBV28 to TRBJ1-2, with 8 bases that match TRBD1. Germline trimming cut 5 bases from V and 6 bases from J; bases unmatched to any gene: 8. This CDR3 has 14 amino acids. The germline V gene has CDR1 MDHEN and CDR2 SYDVKM. CDR3 in DNA: TGTGCCAGCAGTGTCCGACAGGGGAGGGATGGCTACACCTTC. Its protein is CASSVRQGRDGYTF.

This rearrangement joins TRBV29-1 to TRBJ2-5, with D possibly matching TRBD1 (7 bases). The germline CDR1 and CDR2 sequences are SQVTM and ANQGSEA. Trimming shortened V by 1 base and J by 5 bases, and 17 bases separated the two germline ends. CDR3 size: 15 residues. CDR3 sequence reads: CSVEGGGRGEETQYF. CDR3 nucleotides: TGCAGCGTTGAAGGGGGCGGCAGGGGGGAGGAGACCCAGTACTTC.

The chain is built from TRBV28 and TRBJ1-2, with 8 bases fitting TRBD1. Germline CDR1 reads MDHEN; CDR2 reads SYDVKM. V dropped 5 bases and J dropped 4; count of bases not matched to a gene: 6. The CDR3 covers 14 residues. CDR3 in amino acids: CASSNTGGGYGYTF. For the CDR3, the DNA is TGTGCCAGCAGTAACACAGGGGGAGGCTATGGCTACACCTTC.

The rearrangement joins TRBV7-2 to TRBJ2-7, with D possibly TRBD1 on 6 matching bases. The ends were cut back, 3 bases at V and 9 bases at J, with 15 bases in the middle. Germline V CDR1 and CDR2: SGHTA, FQGNSA. The CDR3 loop spans 13 amino acids. DNA of the CDR3: TGTGCCAGCAGCTTCAACAGGGCTGGGGGGCAGTACTTC. Translating gives CASSFNRAGGQYF.

Ten or more counts support this clonotype. The genes are TRBV6-2 or TRBV6-3 and TRBJ1-6, with TRBD1 as a possible D gene (5 bases). Germline CDR1 MNHEY, CDR2 SVGEGT. The ends were cut back, 0 bases at V and 7 bases at J, with 10 bases in the middle. The CDR3 consists of 15 residues. The DNA of the CDR3 is TGTGCCAGCAGTTACTCGACAGTGGGAAATTCACCCCTCCACTTT. Its protein product is CASSYSTVGNSPLHF.

A few counts support this clonotype. This may arise from a read error, as a much more abundant clone is one base away. The chain combines TRBV11-2 with TRBJ1-1, with unresolved D. CDR3 length: 12 residues. The V end lost 3 bases, the J end lost 11 bases, and 13 bases lay between the germline ends. CDR1 and CDR2 from the germline V gene are SGHAT and FQNNGV. The CDR3 DNA follows: TGTGCCAGCAGCTTCTTCGGAGAAGCGGCTTTCTTT. Its protein product is CASSFFGEAAFF.

V and J are TRBV28 and TRBJ2-7, with 8 positions matching TRBD1. With V trimmed by 5 bases and J by 4 bases, 10 bases remained unmatched. The length of the CDR3 is 15 residues. Per germline, CDR1 MDHEN and CDR2 SYDVKM. The CDR3 region is CASSKTGEPQYEQYF. CDR3 in DNA: TGTGCCAGCAGTAAGACAGGGGAGCCCCAATACGAGCAGTACTTC.

This clonotype was detected a few times. The CDR3: CSARTSGGQETQYF. Written as DNA, the CDR3 is TGCAGCGCTAGGACTAGCGGAGGCCAAGAGACCCAGTACTTC. V usage is TRBV29-1 and J usage is TRBJ2-5; the match to TRBD2 covers 10 bases. V lost 7 bases, J lost 1 base, and 6 bases stayed unmatched. From germline, CDR1 is SQVTM and CDR2 ANQGSEA. The CDR3 contains 14 residues.

This clonotype was picked up a small number of times. The genes are TRBV11-1 and TRBJ2-7; 13 bases line up with TRBD2. V shed 6 bases and J 3 bases; nucleotides not matched to a gene: 8. CDR1 and CDR2 from the germline V gene are SGHAT and FQDESV (reference sequence). The CDR3 has 16 amino acids. This CDR3 is CASSPRTSGRNYEQYF. The CDR3 DNA is TGTGCCAGCAGTCCCAGGACTAGCGGGAGAAACTACGAGCAGTACTTC.

This clonotype was detected ten times or more. The V call is TRBV5-1, the J call TRBJ2-5, with D perhaps matching TRBD1 (5 bases). CDR1 and CDR2 from the germline V gene are SGHRS and YFSETQ. V gave up 3 bases and J gave up 4 bases, with 16 bases separating them. This CDR3 region has 15 residues. CDR3 nucleotide sequence: TGCGCCAGCAGCTGGGGCCAGGGTATTCGAGAGACCCAGTACTTC. Its translation: CASSWGQGIRETQYF.

This clonotype was observed many times. The J gene is TRBJ1-5, the V gene TRBV12-3 or TRBV12-4; no clear D gene. V was trimmed by 7 bases and J by 3 bases, leaving 10 bases between them. The CDR3 length is 13 residues. The CDR3 DNA follows: TGTGCCAGCACCCGGCAGATCAATCAGCCCCAGCATTTT. Its translation: CASTRQINQPQHF.

In this sample, this clonotype turned up many times. The rearrangement links TRBV12-3 or TRBV12-4 to TRBJ1-2; D gene uncertain. The V end was cut by 7 bases, the J end by 7 bases, with 19 bases between. The CDR3 is 14 amino acids. The CDR3 loop reads CASTSLDPSSGYTF. CDR3 bases: TGTGCCAGCACCTCCTTGGATCCATCAAGTGGCTACACCTTC.

The chain combines TRBV7-2 with TRBJ2-7; 8 bases are shared with TRBD2. This CDR3 has 14 residues. Per the germline V gene, CDR1 is SGHTA and CDR2 is FQGNSA. The J segment lost 3 bases and the V segment lost 5 bases, leaving 6 bases of the junction unmatched. The DNA for the CDR3 is TGTGCCAGCAGCCCTAGCGGGCAGCTCTACGAGCAGTACTTC. Translating gives CASSPSGQLYEQYF.

This clonotype was found many times. This chain links TRBV27 with TRBJ2-3, with D tentatively TRBD2 (6 bases). In germline, CDR1 is MNHEY, CDR2 SMNVEV (reference sequence). Trimming took 6 bases from V and 3 from J, leaving 13 bases between them. The CDR3 is 14 residues long. The CDR3 region has the DNA TGTGCCAGCAGGACGGGAGTGGGAACAGATACGCAGTATTTT. Translation: CASRTGVGTDTQYF.

In its sample, this clonotype was seen once. The chain recombines TRBV5-5 with TRBJ1-5; D remains unclear. Germline loops: CDR1 SGHKS, CDR2 YYEKEE (reference sequence). Trimming took 0 bases from V and 5 from J, leaving 9 bases between them. This CDR3 has 14 residues. For the CDR3, the DNA is TGTGCCAGCAGCTTGGGTGCACGGGATCAGCCCCAGCATTTT. Its protein is CASSLGARDQPQHF.

At least ten counts were recorded for this clonotype. The V call is TRBV2, the J call TRBJ1-5; D is uncertain. V lost 1 base and J lost 0, with 19 bases in between. CDR1 and CDR2 (germline): SNHLY, FYNNEI. CDR3 length: 19 residues. The DNA of the CDR3 is TGTGCCAGCAGTGAAGACCTCCTTAGTGCAGGTTATAGCAATCAGCCCCAGCATTTT. Its translation: CASSEDLLSAGYSNQPQHF.

There are many counts of this clonotype. The rearrangement joins TRBV28 to TRBJ2-7; D possibly corresponds to TRBD1 (6 bases). Trimming left V 3 bases short and J 3 bases short, with 15 bases between. The CDR3 has 15 residues. Germline CDR1 MDHEN, CDR2 SYDVKM. Here the CDR3 reads CASSLWQGKNYEQYF. The CDR3 DNA follows: TGTGCCAGCAGTTTGTGGCAGGGGAAGAACTACGAGCAGTACTTC.

The V and J genes are TRBV6-1 and TRBJ1-2; D is uncertain. The V end was cut by 4 bases, the J end by 4 bases, with 16 bases between. Germline CDR1 MNHNS, CDR2 SASEGT. The CDR3 covers 15 residues. The CDR3 DNA reads as TGTGCCAGCAGTGCATTACAGAGGGTTACCTATGGCTACACCTTC. This encodes CASSALQRVTYGYTF.

At least ten counts were recorded for this clonotype. This chain uses TRBV12-3 or TRBV12-4 with TRBJ2-3; possibly TRBD2 for D (6 bases). The CDR3 has 12 residues. Trimming left V 6 bases short and J 6 bases short, with 10 bases between. The CDR3 region has the DNA TGTGCCAGCAGACTAGCAGCCGATACGCAGTATTTT. As protein: CASRLAADTQYF.

Ten or more counts support this clonotype. The CDR3 DNA follows: TGCGCCAGCAGCCAAGGGGGGGGACAGGGAGAAGGCTACACCTTC. It yields the protein CASSQGGGQGEGYTF. The chain recombines TRBV4-3 with TRBJ1-2; 9 nucleotides match TRBD1. CDR3 length: 15 residues. Germline lookup yields CDR1 LGHNA and CDR2 YSLEER. Unmatched junction bases numbered 8, after V lost 1 base and J lost 8 bases.

Concerning this clonotype itself: This may arise from a read error, as a much more abundant clone is one base away. The chain uses TRBV6-1 and TRBJ2-2; 8 bases map to TRBD2. The V and J ends lost 3 bases and 7 bases, in that order; junction bases with no gene match: 7. The length of the CDR3 is 15 residues. Looked up from germline, CDR1 is MNHNS and CDR2 is SASEGT. The CDR3 protein is CASSEGSGTIGELFF. CDR3 sequence (DNA): TGTGCCAGCAGTGAGGGTAGCGGGACCATCGGGGAGCTGTTTTTT.

The chain combines TRBV29-1 with TRBJ1-1, with 9 bases matching TRBD1. V dropped 5 bases and J dropped 9; count of bases not matched to a gene: 7. In germline, CDR1 is SQVTM, CDR2 ANQGSEA. This CDR3 is 12 amino acids long. The CDR3 nucleotides read TGCAGCGTTCCTAAAGGACAGGGGAAAGCTTTCTTT. It encodes CSVPKGQGKAFF.

The J gene is TRBJ1-1, the V gene TRBV6-5; D is ambiguous. Trimming shortened V by 0 bases and J by 4 bases, and 12 bases separated the two germline ends. Per germline, CDR1 MNHEY and CDR2 SVGAGI. This CDR3 has 15 residues. Here the CDR3 reads CASSYSRIAVTEAFF. CDR3 nucleotide sequence: TGTGCCAGCAGTTACTCGAGAATTGCGGTCACTGAAGCTTTCTTT.